A selection of T cell receptor beta chains follows, all from one sample in a study of identifying expanded T cells in peripheral blood. Some clones are missing from TCRdb's copy, which holds only in-frame ones; the method was immunoSEQ multiplex PCR. The sample carries fewer than 85,000 clones, 75% to 90% recorded once. Sequencing was performed on blood. The receptors were gathered from a person aged 18-69 years in good health. Each CDR3 is given with its conserved first and last residue.

J gene | CDR3 length | V gene | CDR3 protein
TRBJ2-2 | 14 | TRBV2 | CASSVFGYTGELFF
TRBJ2-5 | 15 | TRBV29-1 | CSVEDGGSGQETQYF
TRBJ2-1 | 15 | TRBV11-2 | CASSWSQRTYNEQFF
TRBJ2-3 | 13 | TRBV30 | CAWSPGRTDTQYF
TRBJ2-1 | 14 | TRBV27 | CASSSGRDSGEQFF
TRBJ2-7 | 15 | TRBV18 | CASSPSRVIVNEQYF
TRBJ2-2 | 14 | TRBV2 | CASSELQSAGELFF
TRBJ2-7 | 15 | TRBV9 | CASSPSERSSYEQYF
TRBJ1-5 | 13 | TRBV6-1 | CASRLTLGQPQHF
TRBJ1-1 | 13 | TRBV30 | CAWSSDRNTEAFF
TRBJ1-4 | 14 | TRBV7-6 | CASSRGLNSEKLFF
TRBJ2-7 | 14 | TRBV10-3 | CAISDQGGLYEQYF
TRBJ1-1 | 14 | TRBV21-1 | CASRILTGNTEAFF
TRBJ2-7 | 13 | TRBV6-5 | CASSYSGDDEQYF
TRBJ1-1 | 15 | TRBV18 | CASSPYRDMNTEAFF
TRBJ2-7 | 14 | TRBV7-2 | CASSLGTGVYEQYF
TRBJ2-3 | 16 | TRBV5-4 | CASSSPTLAGGDTQYF
TRBJ1-2 | 14 | TRBV10-3 | CASTGRTPGYGYTF
TRBJ1-4 | 17 | TRBV7-3 | CASSLGGQGAWDEKLFF
TRBJ2-1 | 13 | TRBV11-2 | CASSPAPANEQFF
TRBJ1-5 | 14 | TRBV6-5 | CASSPSGPGQPQHF
TRBJ1-1 | 12 | TRBV6-5 | CASSYGDTEAFF
TRBJ2-7 | 14 | TRBV7-8 | CASSPRDSSYEQYF
TRBJ1-6 | 15 | TRBV6-5 | CASSPWDDYNSPLHF
TRBJ2-7 | 13 | TRBV29-1 | CSVPDSHSYEQYF
TRBJ2-5 | 13 | TRBV19 | CASSTTGQETQYF
TRBJ2-5 | 13 | TRBV5-4 | CASSGDSQETQYF
TRBJ2-3 | 20 | TRBV10-3 | CAISESELIRWAESTDTQYF
TRBJ1-2 | 18 | TRBV23-1 | CAKKVMGTGGLANYGYTF
TRBJ2-1 | 14 | TRBV11-3 | CASSSGTSGNEQFF
TRBJ2-4 | 14 | TRBV28 | CASSSLAGKNIQYF
TRBJ2-2 | 16 | TRBV5-6 | CASSSRLASNTGELFF
TRBJ1-1 | 13 | TRBV4-1 | CASSQAFAVEAFF
TRBJ1-2 | 14 | TRBV29-1 | CSESSYNWSYGYTF
TRBJ2-3 | 11 | TRBV20-1 | CSGILTDTQYF
TRBJ2-3 | 13 | TRBV18 | CASSRGSTDTQYF
TRBJ1-2 | 15 | TRBV5-6 | CASSLGGTGYYGYTF
TRBJ2-1 | 14 | TRBV5-1 | CASSTQGAGDEQFF
TRBJ1-2 | 15 | TRBV7-2 | CASSFGTGLNYGYTF
TRBJ2-1 | 15 | TRBV7-2 | CASSLDRQLYNEQFF
TRBJ2-5 | 15 | TRBV11-2 | CASSFNPAGQETQYF
TRBJ1-2 | 12 | TRBV30 | CAWSVAGDGYTF
TRBJ2-2 | 16 | TRBV28 | CASSPETGIGAGELFF
TRBJ2-3 | 15 | TRBV18 | CASSPRTLGADTQYF
TRBJ2-5 | 11 | TRBV6-4 | CASSDRETQYF
TRBJ2-7 | 13 | TRBV10-3 | CAISVRDRDEQYF
TRBJ2-7 | 12 | TRBV6-6 | CASSEEGYEQYF